This TCR beta chain was sequenced for a study of beta chain features in type 1 diabetes. Study-level points and caveats: There was a moderate but significant shortening of TCRB CDR3s in all four CD4+ subsets of Type 1 diabetes patients.

This clone was recorded a few times. Its antigen remains unidentified. Investigators reverse transcribed all isolated RNA, so they sequenced expressed TCRB transcripts. Sequencing was performed with immunoSEQ multiplex PCR; in TCRdb, only in-frame clones are kept and a portion is missing. The data contain over 200,000 clones, about a tenth of them singletons. The CDR3 has 13 residues. V was clipped by 6 bases and J by 4 bases, with 12 bases between them. Per germline, CDR1 MRHNA and CDR2 SNTAGT. CD4+ naive, central memory, regulatory and stem cell-like memory cells were sorted via CD45RO/CCR7/CD25/CD127/CD95/CD27.

Sequenced input: naive CD4+ T cells from blood. V and J are TRBV6-4 and TRBJ2-5, with a tentative D call TRBD1 (6 bases). The clonotype originates from a man aged 25 to 40 with type 1 diabetes. In nucleotides, the CDR3 is TGTGCCAGCAGCCGGGACACCTCAGAGACCCAGTACTTC. It is translated as CASSRDTSETQYF.